Following are 15 T cell receptor beta chains from one sample sequenced in a study of shared clonotypes between healthy human individuals. The protocol was immunoSEQ multiplex PCR, while the TCRdb copy is restricted to in-frame clones and leaves out a portion. The data hold approximately 500,000 clones, with roughly 79% observed a single time. The specimen sequenced was PBMCs. Receptors originate from a woman in her 40s in good health. Some clones in this sample may be carry-over from other donors' samples.

The rearrangement joins TRBV28 to TRBJ2-6; D possibly corresponds to TRBD2 (5 bases). The CDR3 covers 16 residues. Trimming stripped 1 base from V and 0 bases from J, with 7 bases between. Germline CDR1 is MDHEN and CDR2 is SYDVKM. The CDR3 protein is CASSLFGNSGANVLTF. CDR3 bases: TGTGCCAGCAGTTTATTCGGGAACTCTGGGGCCAACGTCCTGACTTTC.

The rearrangement joins TRBV7-3 to TRBJ2-5; TRBD1 agrees at 7 bases. The CDR3 covers 16 residues. CDR1 is SGHTA and CDR2 is FQGTGA in the germline V gene. With 5 bases clipped from V and 2 bases from J, the junction kept 11 bases outside the gene matches. This CDR3 reads CASSTTGVGPQETQYF. DNA for the CDR3: TGTGCCAGCAGCACCACAGGGGTGGGGCCTCAAGAGACCCAGTACTTC.

V and J are TRBV6-1 and TRBJ1-1, with a possible D match to TRBD1 (6 bases). Germline lookup yields CDR1 MNHNS and CDR2 SASEGT. This CDR3 is built from 12 residues. V lost 6 bases and J lost 11, with 16 bases in between. CDR3 DNA: TGTGCCAGCAGGGATACAGGGCTGGGGGCTTTCTTT. It is translated as CASRDTGLGAFF.

Details on this clone: This specimen includes other DNA sequences encoding the same CDR3. This sequence joins TRBV5-1 and TRBJ2-7, with a weak D call TRBD2 (5 bases). The CDR3 runs to 13 residues. V shed 4 bases and J shed 1 base, with 9 bases lying between them. Germline CDR1 and CDR2: SGHRS and YFSETQ. In DNA, the CDR3 is TGCGCCAGCAGCCTGGGAGTTTCCTACGAGCAGTACTTC. It codes for CASSLGVSYEQYF.

The chain combines TRBV11-2 with TRBJ1-3; D not certain. Trimming removed 5 bases from V and 0 bases from J, with 8 bases in between. The CDR3 has 14 amino acids. CDR1 and CDR2 from the germline V gene are SGHAT and FQNNGV. The CDR3 DNA sequence: TGTGCCAGCAGCACGCTCCCCTCTGGAAACACCATATATTTT. It specifies CASSTLPSGNTIYF.

The chain carries TRBV5-1 and TRBJ2-5, with 7 bases fitting TRBD2. V lost 2 bases and J lost 4; bases outside the gene matches: 8. The CDR3 consists of 15 residues. Germline CDR1 and CDR2: SGHRS and YFSETQ. CDR3 sequence reads: CASSLGGRVGETQYF. The CDR3 DNA follows: TGCGCCAGCAGCTTAGGTGGGAGGGTCGGAGAGACCCAGTACTTC.

V gene TRBV7-6 combines with J gene TRBJ1-2, with D possibly TRBD1 on 6 matching bases. The CDR3 sequence is 13 residues long. The V end lost 5 bases, the J end lost 2 bases, and 9 bases lay between the germline ends. The germline gives CDR1 SGHVS, CDR2 FNYEAQ. Here the CDR3 reads CASSQDSNYGYTF. Written as DNA, the CDR3 is TGTGCCAGCAGCCAGGACAGCAACTATGGCTACACCTTC. The full variable domain, with the rest looked up from reference TRBV7-6 and TRBJ1-2, is GAGVSQSPRYKVTKRGQDVALRCDPISGHVSLYWYRQALGQGPEFLTYFNYEAQQDKSGLPNDRFSAERPEGSISTLTIQRTEQRDSAMYRCASSQDSNYGYTFGSGTRLTVV.

The rearrangement joins TRBV19 to TRBJ2-5; 7 positions match TRBD1. The ends lost 5 bases at V and 5 bases at J; junction bases unmatched: 8. The CDR3 consists of 14 residues. Per the germline V gene, CDR1 is LNHDA and CDR2 is SQIVND (reference sequence). CDR3 loop: CASSPGGVSETQYF. CDR3 sequence (DNA): TGTGCCAGTAGTCCAGGGGGTGTGAGTGAGACCCAGTACTTC. The entire variable domain, with the rest obtained from reference TRBV19 and TRBJ2-5, is as follows: DGGITQSPKYLFRKEGQNVTLSCEQNLNHDAMYWYRQDPGQGLRLIYYSQIVNDFQKGDIAEGYSVSREKKESFPLTVTSAQKNPTAFYLCASSPGGVSETQYFGPGTRLLVL.

This clone was counted many times. This chain links TRBV7-8 with TRBJ1-2, with D perhaps TRBD1 (6 bases). The CDR3 has 12 amino acids. The V gene's germline CDR1 is SGHVS and CDR2 FQNEAQ. The ends were cut back, 0 bases at V and 8 bases at J, with 7 bases in the middle. CDR3 sequence: CASSLAGQGYTF. In DNA, the CDR3 is TGTGCCAGCAGCTTAGCAGGACAGGGCTACACCTTC.

This clone showed up just a few times. The DNA of the CDR3 is TGTGCCAGCAGCTTAGAGACCACGCAGTACTTC. Protein sequence: CASSLETTQYF. V usage is TRBV7-2 and J usage is TRBJ2-7; D gene unclear. The CDR3 is 11 amino acids. Germline CDR1 and CDR2: SGHTA and FQGNSA. V was pared by 1 base and J by 9 bases, with 7 bases between.

The rearrangement joins TRBV7-9 to TRBJ2-1; 10 bases are a match to TRBD2. This CDR3 contains 16 residues. The germline V gene has CDR1 SEHNR and CDR2 FQNEAQ (reference sequence). J was trimmed by 5 bases and V by 1 base; bases with no gene match: 5. The CDR3 loop is CASSLGLAGDHNEQFF. CDR3 bases: TGTGCCAGCAGCTTAGGGCTAGCGGGAGACCACAATGAGCAGTTCTTC.

The chain combines TRBV19 with TRBJ2-1, with 11 bases matching TRBD2. The V and J ends lost 5 bases and 9 bases, in that order; junction bases with no gene match: 15. This CDR3 has 17 amino acids. CDR1 and CDR2 from the germline V gene are LNHDA and SQIVND (reference sequence). Here the CDR3 reads CASSPAYLAGGMGEQFF. CDR3 bases: TGTGCCAGTAGTCCCGCATATCTAGCGGGAGGAATGGGTGAGCAGTTCTTC. The full variable domain, in which reference TRBV19 and TRBJ2-1 provide the parts outside the CDR3, is DGGITQSPKYLFRKEGQNVTLSCEQNLNHDAMYWYRQDPGQGLRLIYYSQIVNDFQKGDIAEGYSVSREKKESFPLTVTSAQKNPTAFYLCASSPAYLAGGMGEQFFGPGTRLTVL.

This chain connects TRBV27 to TRBJ1-4; possibly TRBD1 for D (6 bases). With 2 bases removed from V and 0 bases from J, the gap between germline ends came to 22 bases. Germline V gene data show CDR1 as MNHEY and CDR2 as SMNVEV (reference sequence). The CDR3 contains 20 residues. The CDR3 bases are TGTGCCAGCAGTTTAGAGGGGTACAGGGTCATGGGGGCAACTAATGAAAAACTGTTTTTT. Translated, it gives CASSLEGYRVMGATNEKLFF.

V is TRBV10-3 and J is TRBJ1-5; no definite D call. V dropped 11 bases and J dropped 5 bases, with 10 bases sitting between them. This CDR3 region has 11 residues. Germline CDR1 reads ENHRY; CDR2 reads SYGVKD. The CDR3 reads CAAGGDQPQHF. CDR3 coding DNA: TGTGCCGCGGGAGGTGATCAGCCCCAGCATTTT.

The rearrangement links TRBV18 to TRBJ1-1; no clear D gene. The germline V gene encodes CDR1 KGHSH and CDR2 LQKENI. The CDR3 has 16 residues. V dropped 0 bases and J dropped 4 bases, with 15 bases sitting between them. The DNA of the CDR3 is TGTGCCAGCTCACCACCGCGAGGGTCCTTTACCACTGAAGCTTTCTTT. Amino acid sequence: CASSPPRGSFTTEAFF. The complete variable domain, with remaining parts taken from reference TRBV18 and TRBJ1-1, reads NAGVMQNPRHLVRRRGQEARLRCSPMKGHSHVYWYRQLPEEGLKFMVYLQKENIIDESGMPKERFSAEFPKEGPSILRIQQVVRGDSAAYFCASSPPRGSFTTEAFFGQGTRLTVV.